A single sample is the source of the 28 T cell receptor beta chains below, sequenced in a study of T cells in pancreatic ductal adenocarcinoma. Produced via immunoSEQ multiplex PCR; TCRdb's table is partial and in-frame only. The sample shows over 8,500 clones, roughly two thirds of them seen only once. Selected pancreatic ductal adenocarcinoma patients had undergone surgery without neoadjuvant therapy. Sequenced input: pancreatic tumor tissue. The source of these receptors is a human donor with pancreatic ductal adenocarcinoma.

The chain links TRBV11-3 to TRBJ2-7, with D tentatively TRBD2 (5 bases). Germline assignment: CDR1 SGHNT and CDR2 YENEEA. This CDR3 comprises 13 residues. V was trimmed by 1 base and J by 2 bases, leaving 6 bases between them. CDR3 protein: CASSLGETYEQYF. As DNA, the CDR3 is TGTGCCAGCAGCTTAGGGGAGACCTACGAGCAGTACTTC.

The table lists this clone with a count of one. The chain carries TRBV5-6 and TRBJ2-5; 8 bases match TRBD2. The germline gives CDR1 SGHDT, CDR2 YYEEEE. Trimming removed 3 bases from V and 4 bases from J; junction bases left unmatched: 5. The CDR3 is made up of 14 amino acids. In nucleotides, the CDR3 is TGTGCCAGCAGCTCCCCCCGGGGGGGAGAGACCCAGTACTTC. This translates into CASSSPRGGETQYF.

The chain has TRBV6-6 and TRBJ1-1; a weak D match, TRBD1 (6 bases). Germline-derived CDR1 and CDR2 are MNHNY and SVGAGI (reference sequence). The V end lost 2 bases, the J end lost 6 bases, and 13 bases lay between the germline ends. The CDR3 is 14 residues long. This chain's CDR3 is CASSYKPAGAEAFF. CDR3 nucleotides: TGTGCCAGCAGTTACAAGCCGGCAGGGGCTGAAGCTTTCTTT.

The CDR3 protein is CASSSARNFGNTIYF. DNA of the CDR3: TGTGCCAGCAGCTCTGCAAGGAATTTCGGAAACACCATATATTTT. The chain recombines TRBV7-2 with TRBJ1-3; D call uncertain. The CDR3 covers 15 residues. Germline CDR1 SGHTA, CDR2 FQGNSA. Deletions cut 4 bases from V and 4 bases from J, with 14 bases between.

This rearrangement joins TRBV7-3 to TRBJ2-1, with TRBD2 identical over 7 bases. The junction had 14 bases not matched to a gene; V was cut back by 5 bases and J by 7 bases. The germline gives CDR1 SGHTA, CDR2 FQGTGA. The CDR3 consists of 16 residues. The CDR3 loop is CASSLGPAGEGNEQFF. The CDR3 DNA reads TGTGCCAGCAGCCTAGGTCCGGCGGGGGAGGGAAATGAGCAGTTCTTC.

This clone was seen only once. The chain employs TRBV5-1 and TRBJ2-7, with 11 bases identical to TRBD2. The CDR3 runs to 15 residues. CDR1 SGHRS and CDR2 YFSETQ come from the germline V gene. Trimming took 2 bases from V and 7 from J; bases not matched to a gene: 8. In DNA form, the CDR3 reads TGCGCCAGCAGCTTAGCTAGCGGGGGGAACCATGAGCAGTACTTC. It yields the protein CASSLASGGNHEQYF.

The CDR3 sequence is CASTGQGNTEAFF. CDR3 sequence (DNA): TGCGCCAGTACGGGACAGGGGAACACTGAAGCTTTCTTT. J is TRBJ1-1 and V is TRBV10-2; the match to TRBD1 covers 9 bases. Germline V gives CDR1 WSHSY, CDR2 SAAADI. The CDR3 has 13 residues. The ends lost 9 bases at V and 1 base at J; junction bases unmatched: 3.

The table lists this clone with a few counts. The genes are TRBV27 and TRBJ1-5; D is possibly TRBD1 (6 bases). V lost 4 bases, J lost 7 bases, and 11 bases lay in between. The CDR3 consists of 13 residues. CDR1 is MNHEY, CDR2 SMNVEV, per germline (reference sequence). The CDR3 is CASSWGAGQPQHF. The CDR3 DNA reads as TGTGCCAGCAGTTGGGGGGCAGGACAGCCCCAGCATTTT.

The chain has TRBV7-9 and TRBJ2-2, with D possibly TRBD2 on 5 matching bases. The length of the CDR3 is 15 residues. Trimming took off 8 bases at V and 2 bases at J, with 15 bases between the two ends. The germline V gene encodes CDR1 SEHNR and CDR2 FQNEAQ (reference sequence). CDR3 sequence: CASPPEGLNTGELFF. CDR3 DNA: TGTGCCAGCCCCCCCGAGGGCCTAAACACCGGGGAGCTGTTTTTT. Full variable domain (missing parts from reference TRBV7-9 and TRBJ2-2): DTGVSQNPRHKITKRGQNVTFRCDPISEHNRLYWYRQTLGQGPEFLTYFQNEAQLEKSRLLSDRFSAERPKGSFSTLEIQRTEQGDSAMYLCASPPEGLNTGELFFGEGSRLTVL.

This clone was counted between two and nine times. V gene TRBV5-6 combines with J gene TRBJ2-5, with TRBD2 identical over 7 bases. The germline V gene encodes CDR1 SGHDT and CDR2 YYEEEE. The CDR3 runs 18 residues. The V gene end was trimmed by 1 base and the J gene end by 5 bases; junction bases not matched to a gene: 17. The CDR3 DNA reads TGTGCCAGCAGCTTGACCTATGGATGGAGGGAGGGGCTGGAGACCCAGTACTTC. Its translation: CASSLTYGWREGLETQYF.

The rearrangement uses TRBV29-1 and TRBJ1-2; tentative D call: TRBD1 (6 bases). Germline loops: CDR1 SQVTM, CDR2 ANQGSEA. The V end was cut by 4 bases, the J end by 4 bases, with 10 bases between. The CDR3 totals 12 residues. The CDR3 sequence is CSVAGGGYGYTF. The DNA for the CDR3 is TGCAGCGTTGCGGGGGGCGGCTATGGCTACACCTTC. Full variable domain (remainder filled in from reference TRBV29-1 and TRBJ1-2): SAVISQKPSRDICQRGTSLTIQCQVDSQVTMMFWYRQQPGQSLTLIATANQGSEATYESGFVIDKFPISRPNLTFSTLTVSNMSPEDSSIYLCSVAGGGYGYTFGSGTRLTVV.

The rearrangement links TRBV4-1 to TRBJ2-3; TRBD1 might be the D (5 bases). The ends were cut back, 0 bases at V and 2 bases at J, with 12 bases in the middle. The CDR3 loop spans 16 amino acids. The germline gives CDR1 MGHRA, CDR2 YSYEKL. CDR3 nucleotides: TGCGCCAGCAGCCAAGATGTGACAGTGACCACAGATACGCAGTATTTT. This codes for CASSQDVTVTTDTQYF.

This clone was seen once. This rearrangement joins TRBV5-4 to TRBJ1-4; no firm D call. This CDR3 contains 17 residues. Trimming stripped 3 bases from V and 3 bases from J, with 18 bases between. The germline V gene has CDR1 SGHNT and CDR2 YYREEE (reference sequence). The CDR3 coding sequence is TGTGCCAGCAGCTCCCCCAATTTTGGATCAGCTAATGAAAAACTGTTTTTT. It encodes CASSSPNFGSANEKLFF.

As concerns this clone: A read error is possible here, since a much larger clone lies one base away. This rearrangement joins TRBV6-1 to TRBJ2-5, with TRBD1 matching 10 bases. The germline V gene encodes CDR1 MNHNS and CDR2 SASEGT. This CDR3 region has 14 residues. J gave up 2 bases and V 6 bases, and 3 bases lay outside the gene matches. CDR3 protein: CASSLDRGQETQYF. The CDR3 DNA sequence: TGTGCCAGCAGCTTGGACAGGGGGCAAGAGACCCAGTACTTC.

The chain employs TRBV28 and TRBJ1-1, with unresolved D. Germline CDR1 is MDHEN and CDR2 is SYDVKM. This CDR3 comprises 10 residues. Trimming removed 10 bases from V and 11 bases from J, with 14 bases in between. The CDR3 nucleotides are TGTGCCACCACGGCAGGCGGGGCTTTCTTT. Translating gives CATTAGGAFF. The variable domain in full, with the rest retrieved from reference TRBV28 and TRBJ1-1, is DVKVTQSSRYLVKRTGEKVFLECVQDMDHENMFWYRQDPGLGLRLIYFSYDVKMKEKGDIPEGYSVSREKKERFSLILESASTNQTSMYLCATTAGGAFFGQGTRLTVV.

The rearrangement joins TRBV6-5 to TRBJ1-5; D is ambiguous. CDR1 and CDR2 from the germline V gene are MNHEY and SVGAGI. Deletions cut 6 bases from V and 0 bases from J, with 6 bases between. There are 13 residues in the CDR3. The DNA of the CDR3 is TGTGCCAGCAGACAATATAGCAATCAGCCCCAGCATTTT. Its protein product is CASRQYSNQPQHF.

This clone was recorded once. The rearrangement links TRBV9 to TRBJ2-7; 15 bases line up with TRBD2. With 3 bases clipped from V and 5 bases from J, the junction kept 3 bases outside the gene matches. The V gene's germline CDR1 is SGDLS and CDR2 YYNGEE. This CDR3 region has 15 residues. In DNA, the CDR3 is TGTGCCAGCAGCGATGGGACTAGCGGGAGGAACGAGCAGTACTTC. Protein sequence: CASSDGTSGRNEQYF.

This chain uses TRBV19 with TRBJ1-5, with D hard to call. This CDR3 spans 16 amino acids. V shed 0 bases and J shed 0 bases, with 9 bases lying between them. CDR1 and CDR2 from the germline V gene are LNHDA and SQIVND (reference sequence). The CDR3 DNA follows: TGTGCCAGTAGTATAGAGAGCCGGGATAGCAATCAGCCCCAGCATTTT. Translated: CASSIESRDSNQPQHF.

V usage is TRBV10-1 and J usage is TRBJ1-1; TRBD1 matches at 9 bases. The trim removed 6 bases at V and 4 bases at J, leaving 12 bases unmatched. The CDR3 extends over 16 amino acids. Germline V lookup: CDR1 WNHNN, CDR2 SYGVQD (reference sequence). CDR3 loop: CASSQGAGQGFTEAFF. DNA of the CDR3: TGCGCCAGCAGCCAAGGAGCGGGACAGGGATTCACTGAAGCTTTCTTT.

The chain is built from TRBV15 and TRBJ2-1; 9 positions match TRBD1. V trimming: 5 bases; J trimming: 7 bases; junction bases outside the gene matches: 9. CDR1 LNHNV and CDR2 YYDKDF come from the germline V gene (reference sequence). The CDR3 covers 15 residues. The CDR3, as DNA: TGTGCCACCAGCCCCGGGACAGGGCCTAGAAATGAGCAGTTCTTC. It translates to CATSPGTGPRNEQFF. The full variable domain, its missing parts supplied by reference TRBV15 and TRBJ2-1, is DAMVIQNPRYQVTQFGKPVTLSCSQTLNHNVMYWYQQKSSQAPKLLFHYYDKDFNNEADTPDNFQSRRPNTSFCFLDIRSPGLGDTAMYLCATSPGTGPRNEQFFGPGTRLTVL.

The chain is built from TRBV6-1 and TRBJ1-1; tentative D call: TRBD1 (5 bases). This CDR3 has 13 residues. Trimming took off 0 bases at V and 7 bases at J, with 9 bases between the two ends. CDR1 is MNHNS, CDR2 SASEGT, per germline. The CDR3 region is CASSEARGFEAFF. The CDR3 DNA sequence: TGTGCCAGCAGTGAAGCTCGGGGGTTTGAAGCTTTCTTT.

The rearrangement links TRBV4-1 to TRBJ2-2; TRBD2 matches at 10 bases. CDR1 and CDR2 (germline): MGHRA, YSYEKL. The CDR3 sequence is 15 residues long. Trimming removed 2 bases from V and 5 bases from J; junction bases left unmatched: 2. This CDR3 reads CASSQLAGVTGELFF. The CDR3 nucleotides are TGCGCCAGCAGCCAACTAGCGGGAGTGACCGGGGAGCTGTTTTTT.

This clone has a handful of counts. This chain joins TRBV4-2 and TRBJ1-1; a possible D gene is TRBD1 (5 bases). Germline V gene sequence: CDR1 LGHNA, CDR2 YNFKEQ. Trimming removed 1 base from V and 3 bases from J, with 9 bases in between. The CDR3 is 14 amino acids. As DNA, the CDR3 is TGTGCCAGCAGCCAAGGGGTCAGGGACACTGAAGCTTTCTTT. It codes for CASSQGVRDTEAFF.

This clone showed up just once. The chain combines TRBV7-2 with TRBJ1-1; D may be TRBD1 (5 bases). Trimming pared 2 bases from V and 2 bases from J, leaving 9 bases between. Germline CDR1 SGHTA, CDR2 FQGNSA. The CDR3 runs 14 residues. CDR3 residues: CASSLLRDNTEAFF. In DNA form, the CDR3 reads TGTGCCAGCAGCTTACTTCGGGACAACACTGAAGCTTTCTTT.

The chain has TRBV2 and TRBJ1-5; D gene unclear. The CDR3 extends over 17 amino acids. The ends were cut back, 6 bases at V and 2 bases at J, with 20 bases in the middle. Germline V gene lookup returns CDR1 SNHLY and CDR2 FYNNEI. CDR3 amino acids: CASSHKDGGYGNQPQHF. CDR3 bases: TGTGCCAGCAGCCATAAGGACGGTGGTTACGGCAATCAGCCCCAGCATTTT.

V is TRBV27 and J is TRBJ2-3; 9 bases map to TRBD2. V trimming: 1 base; J trimming: 4 bases; junction bases outside the gene matches: 6. The CDR3 contains 16 residues. Germline V gene data show CDR1 as MNHEY and CDR2 as SMNVEV (reference sequence). DNA for the CDR3: TGTGCCAGCAGTTTATTTGCGGGGGGGCGGTCAGATACGCAGTATTTT. Residues: CASSLFAGGRSDTQYF.

The chain combines TRBV29-1 with TRBJ2-5, with D possibly being TRBD2 (6 bases). Trimming removed 8 bases from V and 7 bases from J, with 20 bases in between. This CDR3 spans 13 amino acids. Germline V gene lookup returns CDR1 SQVTM and CDR2 ANQGSEA. Here the CDR3 reads CSLSEAGQGTQYF. The CDR3 DNA follows: TGCAGCCTTTCCGAGGCGGGGCAGGGGACCCAGTACTTC.

This clone has just a few counts. CDR3 DNA: TGCAGCGTTGAAGATCTTGGCGGGGCCTACAATGAGCAGTTCTTC. This sequence encodes CSVEDLGGAYNEQFF. V gene TRBV29-1 combines with J gene TRBJ2-1, with a possible D match to TRBD2 (6 bases). Trimming took 0 bases from V and 2 from J, leaving 11 bases between them. Germline CDR1 and CDR2: SQVTM and ANQGSEA. The CDR3 is made up of 15 amino acids.